These T cell receptor beta chains were read from a single sample in a study of breast tumors, draining lymph nodes, adjacent tissues. MiXCR, run by TCRdb on the multiplex PCR reads, gives a single entry per CDR3 protein. The table lists approximately 280,000 distinct CDR3 sequences, over 25% of them singletons. Sequencing input: axillary lymph node tissue. The receptors were gathered from a female donor with breast cancer. Some clones in this sample may be carry-over from other donors' samples. CDR3s leave out the opening cysteine and the closing phenylalanine or tryptophan. Fields, in order: V gene, J gene, CDR3 protein.

V gene: TRBV9
J gene: TRBJ1-1
CDR3 protein: ASSGAGQGERAF

V gene: TRBV25-1
J gene: TRBJ1-1
CDR3 protein: ASSAGSIEAF

V gene: TRBV20-1
J gene: TRBJ2-2
CDR3 protein: SARRGEVDTGELF

V gene: TRBV29-1
J gene: TRBJ1-1
CDR3 protein: SVTMGGDTEAF

V gene: TRBV29-1
J gene: TRBJ1-5
CDR3 protein: SVGTFGGGTQH

V gene: TRBV7-9
J gene: TRBJ2-2
CDR3 protein: ASSLALSGITGELF

V gene: TRBV15
J gene: TRBJ1-4
CDR3 protein: ATSARQGEGKLF

V gene: TRBV7-2
J gene: TRBJ2-2
CDR3 protein: ASSLWGGELF

V gene: TRBV7-9
J gene: TRBJ1-2
CDR3 protein: ASSRDRGHDGYT

V gene: TRBV28
J gene: TRBJ2-7
CDR3 protein: ASSLLLAGVDEQY

V gene: TRBV15
J gene: TRBJ2-5
CDR3 protein: ATSGGYTQETQY

V gene: TRBV4-2
J gene: TRBJ2-7
CDR3 protein: ASSQDLGPSYEQY

V gene: TRBV11-2
J gene: TRBJ1-4
CDR3 protein: ASSLEGQGLTNEKLF

V gene: TRBV19
J gene: TRBJ2-1
CDR3 protein: ASSIDGFSSGRDEQF

V gene: TRBV3-1
J gene: TRBJ2-5
CDR3 protein: ASSQATGRGETQY

V gene: TRBV7-8
J gene: TRBJ2-3
CDR3 protein: ASSFLTGTSGRTWY

V gene: TRBV20-1
J gene: TRBJ1-5
CDR3 protein: SAQPRGGQPQH

V gene: TRBV4-1
J gene: TRBJ1-6
CDR3 protein: ASSLQGYNSPLH

V gene: TRBV2
J gene: TRBJ2-1
CDR3 protein: ASTLGGQGVNNEQF

V gene: TRBV12-5
J gene: TRBJ2-2
CDR3 protein: ASGLGLYTGELF

V gene: TRBV5-4
J gene: TRBJ1-1
CDR3 protein: ASSLGGDDTKAF

V gene: TRBV5-1
J gene: TRBJ2-6
CDR3 protein: ASSATTGGLNVLT

V gene: TRBV12-3/TRBV12-4
J gene: TRBJ1-3
CDR3 protein: ASTPSSGNTIY

V gene: TRBV10-3
J gene: TRBJ1-1
CDR3 protein: AISPGRHTEAF

V gene: TRBV5-5
J gene: TRBJ2-7
CDR3 protein: ASSLVWPLAGYEQY

V gene: TRBV7-9
J gene: TRBJ2-1
CDR3 protein: ATEWGGDNEQF

V gene: TRBV6-5
J gene: TRBJ1-2
CDR3 protein: ASSHSRGPNYGYT

V gene: TRBV7-3
J gene: TRBJ1-6
CDR3 protein: ARDRDNSPLH

V gene: TRBV6-2/TRBV6-3
J gene: TRBJ2-2
CDR3 protein: ASSYGQTNTGELF

V gene: TRBV9
J gene: TRBJ2-3
CDR3 protein: ASSVDSSSGRPDTQY

V gene: TRBV12-3/TRBV12-4
J gene: TRBJ2-1
CDR3 protein: ATRGVYNEQF

V gene: TRBV9
J gene: TRBJ2-7
CDR3 protein: ASSVGTRPAYERY

V gene: TRBV15
J gene: TRBJ2-2
CDR3 protein: ATSRGYTGELF

V gene: TRBV5-1
J gene: TRBJ2-3
CDR3 protein: ASSLARTSGTSADTQY

V gene: TRBV20-1
J gene: TRBJ2-7
CDR3 protein: SARTGGFYEQY

V gene: TRBV12-3/TRBV12-4
J gene: TRBJ2-7
CDR3 protein: ASSLAGVGYEQY

V gene: TRBV18
J gene: TRBJ2-1
CDR3 protein: ASSTGLGGNEQF

V gene: TRBV11-3
J gene: TRBJ2-7
CDR3 protein: ASSLAGGPYEQY

V gene: TRBV6-6
J gene: TRBJ2-7
CDR3 protein: ASLPSRDRGEQY

V gene: TRBV7-9
J gene: TRBJ2-3
CDR3 protein: ASSRGQGTDTQY

V gene: TRBV27
J gene: TRBJ1-4
CDR3 protein: ASSSWETGFEKLF

V gene: TRBV9
J gene: TRBJ2-7
CDR3 protein: ASSVGYLGYEQY

V gene: TRBV9
J gene: TRBJ2-3
CDR3 protein: ASTPSGGTDTQY

V gene: TRBV6-1
J gene: TRBJ1-5
CDR3 protein: ASSEVGVLFD

V gene: TRBV7-2
J gene: TRBJ2-3
CDR3 protein: ASSLMGNTDTQY

V gene: TRBV6-5
J gene: TRBJ2-5
CDR3 protein: ASRSGTSGFQETQY

V gene: TRBV6-6
J gene: TRBJ2-1
CDR3 protein: ASSRTLAGGNEQF

V gene: TRBV7-9
J gene: TRBJ1-6
CDR3 protein: ASSLAGSPLH

V gene: TRBV9
J gene: TRBJ2-6
CDR3 protein: ASSVEGANVLT

V gene: TRBV24-1
J gene: TRBJ2-1
CDR3 protein: ATSLRGRKPNEQF

V gene: TRBV19
J gene: TRBJ2-1
CDR3 protein: ASSMGRGREDNEQF

V gene: TRBV12-3/TRBV12-4
J gene: TRBJ2-7
CDR3 protein: ASSLSGGGSYEQY

V gene: TRBV15
J gene: TRBJ1-5
CDR3 protein: ATSRGGTADQPQH

V gene: TRBV29-1
J gene: TRBJ2-1
CDR3 protein: SLKLADNEQF